This T cell receptor (beta chain) was profiled in a study of OX40 agonist ivuxolimab in advanced cancers. About the study: The drug used for patients, ivuxolimab, was an agonistic anti-OX40 (CD134) antibody. The dose of intravenous ivuxolimab that patients received every 2 weeks ranged from 0.01 to 10 mg/kg. One hepatocellular carcinoma and a couple of cutaneous melanoma patients partially responded.

As concerns this clone: Its antigen is unknown.

CDR1 is SGHRS and CDR2 is YFSETQ in the germline V gene. The CDR3 has 15 residues. Trimming took 0 bases from V and 4 from J, leaving 13 bases between them. Repertoires were generated with immunoSEQ multiplex PCR, while TCRdb's copy carries only in-frame clones and drops some. In the table there are 60,000 or so clones, 80% to 95% of which are singletons. General study points: Fewer expanded clones were found on average in CD4+ than in CD8+ T cells.

This rearrangement joins TRBV5-1 to TRBJ1-1; perhaps TRBD1 as D (6 bases). This clonotype was obtained from an adult with an advanced solid tumor such as melanoma, head and neck, liver or kidney cancer. The input for sequencing was CD4+ or CD8+ T cells sorted from blood, taken in a trial of the OX40 agonist ivuxolimab. As DNA, the CDR3 is TGCGCCAGCAGCTTGGTTGGGGGGCTGAGCACTGAAGCTTTCTTT. This gives the protein CASSLVGGLSTEAFF. Filled out from reference TRBV5-1 and TRBJ1-1, the complete variable domain reads KAGVTQTPRYLIKTRGQQVTLSCSPISGHRSVSWYQQTPGQGLQFLFEYFSETQRNKGNFPGRFSGRQFSNSRSEMNVSTLELGDSALYLCASSLVGGLSTEAFFGQGTRLTVV.